The sequence of this TCR beta chain was determined in a study of blood T cell repertoires in COVID-19. Study summary: Acute and convalescent COVID-19 samples came from the United States, Italy and Spain. PBMCs, B-cell-depleted T cells, or T cells provided the cDNA or gDNA that made up the material.

This clone was counted a few times. Other nucleotide sequences in the sample specify the same CDR3. V lost 0 bases, J lost 4 bases, and 5 bases stayed unmatched. The CDR3 covers 16 residues. CDR1 is MNHNS, CDR2 SASEGT, per germline. In the original workflow: By means of reference gene primer amplification, nucleated cell counts were estimated. Sequenced by immunoSEQ multiplex PCR; TCRdb stores in-frame clones only, minus some. Clone size and V and J calls were adopted from that table, with D and trimming inferred from the DNA. The sample records about 160,000 clones, 78% being singletons. The sample taken for sequencing was peripheral blood. The V gene is TRBV6-1, the J gene TRBJ1-5; 8 positions match TRBD1. The TCR originated in an elderly woman with acute or convalescent COVID-19. The CDR3 region is CASSEARRTGNQPQHF. The CDR3 DNA reads TGTGCCAGCAGTGAAGCGCGTCGGACAGGGAATCAGCCCCAGCATTTT.